A single sample is the source of the 15 T cell receptor beta chains below, sequenced in a study of T cells in Graves' hyperthyroidism and ophthalmopathy. Amplified TCR beta CDR3 regions came from RNA transcripts. First-round RT-PCR of the TCR CDR3 relied on the HTBI primer set. A single record per CDR3 protein comes from TCRdb applying MiXCR to the multiplex PCR reads. The repertoire has 300,000 to 450,000 distinct CDR3 sequences, about 15% of them found once; the top ten carry approximately 9.9%. The sequenced sample was blood. The receptors derive from a woman aged 55 to 70 with Graves' hyperthyroidism.

This clonotype was found many times. The V gene is TRBV7-9, the J gene TRBJ1-1, with D hard to call. Germline V gives CDR1 SEHNR, CDR2 FQNEAQ (reference sequence). The CDR3 is 15 residues long. V shed 4 bases and J shed 0 bases, with 12 bases lying between them. CDR3 DNA sequence: TGTGCCAGCAGCTCTGACCGAAAATTGAACACTGAAGCTTTCTTT. Translating it yields CASSSDRKLNTEAFF.

The chain recombines TRBV4-2 with TRBJ1-1; 7 bases align to TRBD1. Trimming at V came to 3 bases and at J to 4 bases, leaving 8 bases not matched to a gene. CDR3 length: 15 amino acids. CDR1 is LGHNA and CDR2 is YNFKEQ in the germline V gene. CDR3 sequence (DNA): TGTGCCAGCAGCCAGTTGCCGACAGGGCCCACTGAAGCTTTCTTT. It codes for CASSQLPTGPTEAFF.

This chain joins TRBV12-3 or TRBV12-4 and TRBJ2-2, with D perhaps being TRBD1 or TRBD2 (6 bases each). This CDR3 region has 16 residues. V lost 6 bases and J lost 8, with 22 bases in between. This CDR3 is CASSSGAGTVLGELFF. As DNA, the CDR3 is TGTGCCAGCAGCTCGGGGGCAGGGACCGTACTAGGGGAGCTGTTTTTT.

This clonotype was counted many times. The rearrangement links TRBV7-2 to TRBJ2-1; the D gene is possibly TRBD2 (5 bases). Trimming shortened V by 5 bases and J by 0 bases, and 11 bases separated the two germline ends. Germline V gene lookup returns CDR1 SGHTA and CDR2 FQGNSA. CDR3 size: 15 residues. The CDR3 spells CASSTTTSSYNEQFF. CDR3 DNA: TGTGCCAGCAGCACGACTACGAGCTCCTACAATGAGCAGTTCTTC.

The sample holds many counts of this clonotype. The chain uses TRBV20-1 and TRBJ2-7; TRBD2 is a possible D gene (5 bases). The CDR3 is 12 amino acids. Germline V gene lookup returns CDR1 DFQATT and CDR2 SNEGSKA (reference sequence). Trimming took off 3 bases at V and 3 bases at J, with 9 bases between the two ends. As DNA, the CDR3 is TGCAGTGCTAGCAGGACTGTCTACGAGCAGTACTTC. This sequence encodes CSASRTVYEQYF.

The rearrangement uses TRBV5-1 and TRBJ2-5; 9 nucleotides line up with TRBD2. This CDR3 is 16 amino acids long. CDR1 is SGHRS, CDR2 YFSETQ, per germline. V lost 0 bases to trimming and J lost 5 bases; unmatched junction nucleotides: 8. The CDR3 coding sequence is TGCGCCAGCAGCTTGGCGTCTGTGACTAGCGGTGAGACCCAGTACTTC. This encodes CASSLASVTSGETQYF.

This clonotype has a handful of counts. The chain links TRBV20-1 to TRBJ2-7; 8 nucleotides line up with TRBD2. V was clipped by 0 bases and J by 4 bases; unmatched bases: 20. The CDR3 is 19 amino acids. Germline loops: CDR1 DFQATT, CDR2 SNEGSKA (reference sequence). The CDR3 loop is CSARDVVAGTGREGYEQYF. The DNA of the CDR3 is TGCAGTGCTAGAGATGTGGTAGCGGGGACCGGCCGGGAGGGGTACGAGCAGTACTTC.

This chain joins TRBV27 and TRBJ2-2; D is unclear. This CDR3 region has 14 residues. Trimming cost V 3 bases and J 4 bases, with 9 bases left between them. Germline V gives CDR1 MNHEY, CDR2 SMNVEV (reference sequence). In DNA, the CDR3 is TGTGCCAGCAGTTTTGGTAGGGTCACCGGGGAGCTGTTTTTT. The encoded protein is CASSFGRVTGELFF.

The CDR3 reads CSLYRAGGENTEAFF. CDR3 nucleotide sequence: TGCAGCCTATACCGAGCGGGGGGGGAGAACACTGAAGCTTTCTTT. The chain joins TRBV20-1 to TRBJ1-1; D possibly corresponds to TRBD1 (5 bases). Germline V lookup: CDR1 DFQATT, CDR2 SNEGSKA (reference sequence). The CDR3 is 15 amino acids.

This clonotype was detected many times. The chain employs TRBV12-3 or TRBV12-4 and TRBJ2-7; D is unclear. With 4 bases removed from V and 9 bases from J, the gap between germline ends came to 10 bases. The CDR3 is 11 residues long. Here the CDR3 DNA reads TGTGCCAGCAGTTCCGGACGAGGGCAGTACTTC. As protein: CASSSGRGQYF.

This clonotype was seen at least ten times. The rearrangement uses TRBV20-1 and TRBJ1-4; D not resolved. Germline V lookup: CDR1 DFQATT, CDR2 SNEGSKA (reference sequence). The CDR3 extends over 13 amino acids. V lost 6 bases and J lost 7, with 15 bases in between. The CDR3 region is CSAMRGPREKLFF. CDR3 coding DNA: TGCAGTGCCATGCGGGGTCCCCGTGAAAAACTGTTTTTT.

This clonotype was counted at least ten times. The V call is TRBV11-3, the J call TRBJ2-3, with D perhaps TRBD1 or TRBD2 (5 bases each). This CDR3 has 14 amino acids. Trimming shortened V by 1 base and J by 4 bases, and 9 bases separated the two germline ends. Germline V lookup: CDR1 SGHNT, CDR2 YENEEA. CDR3 DNA: TGTGCCAGCAGCTTAGGGGGACCCCCAGATACGCAGTATTTT. This codes for CASSLGGPPDTQYF.

This clonotype was seen ten or more times. V is TRBV5-1 and J is TRBJ2-1, with unresolved D. The germline V and J ends were trimmed by 1 base and 8 bases, with 7 bases remaining between them. Germline loops: CDR1 SGHRS, CDR2 YFSETQ. This CDR3 is 12 amino acids long. The DNA for the CDR3 is TGCGCCAGCAGCTTGAAACTACATGAGCAGTTCTTC. Protein product: CASSLKLHEQFF. Combining the CDR3 with reference TRBV5-1 and TRBJ2-1 gives the whole variable domain KAGVTQTPRYLIKTRGQQVTLSCSPISGHRSVSWYQQTPGQGLQFLFEYFSETQRNKGNFPGRFSGRQFSNSRSEMNVSTLELGDSALYLCASSLKLHEQFFGPGTRLTVL.

This clonotype showed up many times. CDR3 coding DNA: TGCGCCAGCAGCTTGGCCAGCATGGGGTCGGGACAGGGGAGAAAACTCTATGGCTACACCTTC. Translated: CASSLASMGSGQGRKLYGYTF. The J gene is TRBJ1-2, the V gene TRBV5-1; 10 bases match TRBD1. Germline CDR1 reads SGHRS; CDR2 reads YFSETQ. The V and J ends lost 0 bases and 4 bases, in that order; junction bases with no gene match: 21. CDR3 size: 21 residues. The variable domain in full, with the rest retrieved from reference TRBV5-1 and TRBJ1-2, is KAGVTQTPRYLIKTRGQQVTLSCSPISGHRSVSWYQQTPGQGLQFLFEYFSETQRNKGNFPGRFSGRQFSNSRSEMNVSTLELGDSALYLCASSLASMGSGQGRKLYGYTFGSGTRLTVV.

This clonotype was picked up a small number of times. J is TRBJ2-3 and V is TRBV7-9; a weak D match, TRBD2 (5 bases). The CDR3 sequence is 16 residues long. Germline CDR1 reads SEHNR; CDR2 reads FQNEAQ (reference sequence). Trimming took 4 bases from V and 3 from J, leaving 17 bases between them. DNA of the CDR3: TGTGCCAGCAGCTCCCTTGCTAATCTAGCAACAGATACGCAGTATTTT. Its translation: CASSSLANLATDTQYF.